The 3 T cell receptor beta chains reported below all come from one sample, sequenced in a study of blood T cell repertoires in COVID-19. Sequencing used immunoSEQ multiplex PCR; TCRdb keeps in-frame clones, though not all of them. Among 250,000 to 300,000 clones listed, about 89% were seen once. Source material: peripheral blood. The receptors were sampled from a man aged 40-49 years with acute or convalescent COVID-19.

The rearrangement joins TRBV9 to TRBJ2-7, with D possibly TRBD2 on 6 matching bases. From germline, CDR1 is SGDLS and CDR2 YYNGEE. Trimming removed 3 bases from V and 0 bases from J, with 13 bases in between. The CDR3 totals 15 residues. CDR3 region: CASSAGTSSSYEQYF. Here the CDR3 DNA reads TGTGCCAGCAGCGCGGGGACTTCCAGCTCCTACGAGCAGTACTTC.

This sequence joins TRBV12-5 and TRBJ2-2, with a possible D match to TRBD1 (6 bases). The CDR3 sequence is 14 residues long. The V gene lost 3 bases and the J gene lost 7 bases, with 12 bases spanning the gap. Germline V CDR1 and CDR2: LGHNT, FRNRAP. CDR3 residues: CASGLGSGVGELFF. The CDR3 coding sequence is TGTGCTAGTGGTTTAGGGTCAGGGGTCGGGGAGCTGTTTTTT.

The chain employs TRBV11-2 and TRBJ1-1; no clear D. Trimming pared 0 bases from V and 11 bases from J, leaving 19 bases between. Germline CDR1 is SGHAT and CDR2 is FQNNGV. This CDR3 has 15 amino acids. The CDR3 region is CASSLDLGRNVGAFF. DNA of the CDR3: TGTGCCAGCAGCTTAGATTTGGGCCGGAACGTTGGGGCTTTCTTT.